This entry concerns a single T cell receptor (beta chain). What it binds is unknown. The entry originates in a study of cytomegalovirus exposure and HLA in healthy donors. The study, taken as a whole, reports: Previous analysis showed most TCR beta V segments were productive about 87% or about 30% of the time. Associated with cytomegalovirus, according to the listing, were 150 to 200 TCR beta chains.

The V gene lost 3 bases and the J gene lost 0 bases, with 12 bases spanning the gap. The CDR3 is made up of 15 amino acids. Looked up from germline, CDR1 is SGHRS and CDR2 is YFSETQ. Primers for the PCR totalled 60 Vbeta and 13 Jbeta. Assay used: immunoSEQ multiplex PCR; TCRdb lists only in-frame clones, some missing. This sample has roughly 110,000 clones, with roughly 80% found just once. Specimen: PBMCs. The gene calls are TRBV5-1 and TRBJ1-1; TRBD1 might be the D (5 bases). The sequence came from a man aged 25-45 years in good health and CMV-seropositive. CDR3 residues: CASSSQAGVNTEAFF. CDR3 in DNA: TGCGCCAGCAGCTCCCAAGCGGGGGTGAACACTGAAGCTTTCTTT.